The 2 T cell receptor beta chains listed next were all sequenced from one sample in a study of T-cell memory formation after mild COVID-19. TCRdb re-called the 5' RACE reads with MiXCR, one entry per CDR3 protein. The repertoire holds 140,000 or so distinct CDR3 sequences, 6% to 7% seen once, with about 2.1% in the top ten. Sequenced material: PBMCs or a T cell subset sorted from them (not recorded which). Source of these receptors: an adult woman who had mild COVID-19 (a few samples of this study predate the infection). Cell type and time point are not known.

This clonotype has just a few counts. The rearrangement links TRBV20-1 to TRBJ2-1; 7 nucleotides align to TRBD2. Germline CDR1 reads DFQATT; CDR2 reads SNEGSKA (reference sequence). V dropped 1 base and J dropped 9; count of bases not matched to a gene: 18. This CDR3 spans 17 amino acids. Here the CDR3 DNA reads TGCAGTGCTAGAGGAGCCGGGGGGTCAGCAAAAATGACTGAGCAGTTCTTC. Translating it yields CSARGAGGSAKMTEQFF.

The V and J genes are TRBV4-2 and TRBJ2-2; D is uncertain. Germline V gives CDR1 LGHNA, CDR2 YNFKEQ. The CDR3 length is 14 residues. V shed 0 bases and J shed 7 bases, with 9 bases lying between them. The CDR3 region is CASSQDGRFGELFF. The CDR3 coding sequence is TGTGCCAGCAGCCAAGATGGGCGGTTCGGGGAGCTGTTTTTT.